The 25 T cell receptor beta chains reported below all come from one sample, sequenced in a study of blood T cell repertoires in COVID-19. Generated by immunoSEQ multiplex PCR, the TCRdb table keeps only in-frame clones and is missing some. The repertoire holds tens of thousands of clones, about three quarters seen once, with 15% to 19% in the top ten. The specimen was peripheral blood. The receptors here all came from an elderly man with acute or convalescent COVID-19.

The chain uses TRBV18 and TRBJ1-3; 9 bases agree with TRBD1. The CDR3 length is 17 residues. The V gene's germline CDR1 is KGHSH and CDR2 LQKENI. V was clipped by 3 bases and J by 0 bases; unmatched bases: 6. CDR3 amino acids: CASSPGLGQGSGNTIYF. In nucleotides, the CDR3 is TGTGCCAGCTCACCTGGCCTGGGACAGGGCTCTGGAAACACCATATATTTT.

This clone was counted between two and nine times. This chain joins TRBV11-2 and TRBJ2-3, with D possibly TRBD2 on 5 matching bases. Germline loops: CDR1 SGHAT, CDR2 FQNNGV. Trimming removed 7 bases at V and 2 bases at J, with 13 bases between. There are 14 residues in the CDR3. CDR3: CASTGLMFTDTQYF. In nucleotides, the CDR3 is TGTGCCAGCACCGGACTGATGTTCACAGATACGCAGTATTTT.

This clone showed up just once. The CDR3 here is CASSSATARTDTQYF. Here the CDR3 DNA reads TGTGCCAGCAGTTCTGCGACAGCCCGCACAGATACGCAGTATTTT. The chain joins TRBV28 to TRBJ2-3; TRBD1 is a possible D gene (5 bases). V was pared by 4 bases and J by 1 base, with 12 bases between. This CDR3 has 15 residues. The germline gives CDR1 MDHEN, CDR2 SYDVKM.

This clone was picked up one time. V usage is TRBV29-1 and J usage is TRBJ2-5; 7 bases are a match to TRBD1. Germline V lookup: CDR1 SQVTM, CDR2 ANQGSEA. J gave up 7 bases and V 0 bases, and 17 bases lay outside the gene matches. CDR3 size: 17 residues. Written as DNA, the CDR3 is TGCAGCGTTGAAGATTCACGGACAGGAACACCAAGAGTGACCCAGTACTTC. The encoded protein is CSVEDSRTGTPRVTQYF. The whole variable domain, remainder taken from reference TRBV29-1 and TRBJ2-5, is SAVISQKPSRDICQRGTSLTIQCQVDSQVTMMFWYRQQPGQSLTLIATANQGSEATYESGFVIDKFPISRPNLTFSTLTVSNMSPEDSSIYLCSVEDSRTGTPRVTQYFGPGTRLLVL.

The J gene is TRBJ1-1, the V gene TRBV24-1; 8 positions agree with TRBD1. The CDR3 contains 13 residues. J gave up 11 bases and V 4 bases, and 8 bases lay outside the gene matches. Germline assignment: CDR1 KGHDR and CDR2 SFDVKD. Here the CDR3 reads CATSEPDRGRAFF. DNA of the CDR3: TGTGCCACCAGTGAACCCGACAGGGGACGGGCTTTCTTT.

The chain joins TRBV2 to TRBJ1-3; 11 nucleotides line up with TRBD1. Per germline, CDR1 SNHLY and CDR2 FYNNEI. V lost 4 bases to trimming and J lost 2 bases; unmatched junction nucleotides: 1. The CDR3 length is 15 residues. The CDR3 DNA is TGTGCCAGCAGTGTGGACAGGGGGCCTGGAAACACCATATATTTT. Its translation is CASSVDRGPGNTIYF.

This clone was counted once. The chain combines TRBV19 with TRBJ2-5; D not certain. The germline gives CDR1 LNHDA, CDR2 SQIVND (reference sequence). This CDR3 contains 14 residues. The ends were cut back, 1 base at V and 2 bases at J, with 8 bases in the middle. The CDR3 sequence is CASSIGQHQETQYF. The DNA for the CDR3 is TGTGCCAGTAGTATAGGCCAACATCAAGAGACCCAGTACTTC.

This chain uses TRBV24-1 with TRBJ2-2; 16 nucleotides align to TRBD2. This CDR3 has 18 residues. CDR1 and CDR2 from the germline V gene are KGHDR and SFDVKD. Losses at the gene ends were 5 bases for V and 2 bases for J; bases not matched to a gene: 4. CDR3 protein: CATSGGLAGGPNTGELFF. CDR3 DNA: TGTGCCACCAGTGGGGGACTAGCGGGAGGGCCCAACACCGGGGAGCTGTTTTTT.

J is TRBJ2-6 and V is TRBV2, with D possibly being TRBD2 (6 bases). V gave up 6 bases and J gave up 2 bases, with 8 bases separating them. The CDR3 covers 14 residues. From germline, CDR1 is SNHLY and CDR2 FYNNEI. CDR3 region: CASRRETGANVLTF. The CDR3 nucleotides are TGTGCCAGCAGACGGGAGACTGGGGCCAACGTCCTGACTTTC.

This clone was counted between two and nine times. CDR3 residues: CASSLLATGGQWSSPLHF. The CDR3 DNA sequence: TGTGCCAGCAGCTTACTAGCGACGGGGGGGCAATGGAGTTCACCCCTCCACTTT. V gene TRBV7-8 combines with J gene TRBJ1-6; the D gene is possibly TRBD1 (6 bases). The CDR3 totals 18 residues. Germline loops: CDR1 SGHVS, CDR2 FQNEAQ. V lost 2 bases and J 9 bases, leaving 23 bases between the germline ends.

This chain joins TRBV29-1 and TRBJ2-2, with 11 bases aligning to TRBD1. The CDR3 contains 13 residues. Trimming cost V 6 bases and J 6 bases; bases outside gene matches: 3. Germline CDR1 reads SQVTM; CDR2 reads ANQGSEA. CDR3 residues: CSVVGQGAGELFF. CDR3 nucleotide sequence: TGCAGCGTCGTGGGACAGGGGGCCGGGGAGCTGTTTTTT.

This clone was seen more than once but under ten times. This chain uses TRBV2 with TRBJ1-6; 8 bases are shared with TRBD1. Unmatched junction bases numbered 7, after V lost 5 bases and J lost 7 bases. Germline V CDR1 and CDR2: SNHLY, FYNNEI. This CDR3 is built from 15 residues. In DNA form, the CDR3 reads TGTGCCAGCAGTCTCAACAGGGGGGAAAATTCACCCCTCCACTTT. It yields the protein CASSLNRGENSPLHF.

The CDR3 sequence: CASSVVLSPLHF. The DNA for the CDR3 is TGTGCCAGCAGCGTAGTGCTCTCACCCCTCCACTTT. The genes are TRBV28 and TRBJ1-6; no firm D call. Trimming left V 6 bases short and J 10 bases short, with 10 bases between. CDR3 length equals 12 residues. CDR1 MDHEN and CDR2 SYDVKM come from the germline V gene.

V is TRBV7-2 and J is TRBJ1-2; D gene ambiguous. The length of the CDR3 is 14 residues. From germline, CDR1 is SGHTA and CDR2 FQGNSA. The V gene lost 1 base and the J gene lost 2 bases, with 8 bases spanning the gap. The CDR3 DNA is TGTGCCAGCAGCTTAGAGGCGGCAAACTATGGCTACACCTTC. Translated: CASSLEAANYGYTF.

The chain has TRBV5-1 and TRBJ1-2, with a tentative D call TRBD1 (5 bases). Germline CDR1 reads SGHRS; CDR2 reads YFSETQ. The CDR3 runs to 15 residues. V lost 5 bases and J lost 6, with 20 bases in between. The CDR3 is CASSFQQGGEDGYTF. DNA of the CDR3: TGCGCCAGCAGTTTTCAGCAGGGAGGGGAAGATGGCTACACCTTC.

The chain couples TRBV28 to TRBJ1-6; TRBD1 is a possible D gene (5 bases). Looked up from germline, CDR1 is MDHEN and CDR2 is SYDVKM. The CDR3 runs 14 residues. V lost 4 bases and J lost 7, with 11 bases in between. This CDR3 reads CASSYQGFNSPLHF. Written as DNA, the CDR3 is TGTGCCAGCAGTTACCAGGGATTCAATTCACCCCTCCACTTT.

The chain uses TRBV18 and TRBJ1-1; possibly TRBD1 for D (5 bases). V dropped 9 bases and J dropped 6 bases, with 14 bases sitting between them. The CDR3 totals 12 residues. The V gene's germline CDR1 is KGHSH and CDR2 LQKENI. The CDR3 sequence: CASSGGSAEAFF. DNA for the CDR3: TGTGCCAGTTCGGGGGGTAGTGCTGAAGCTTTCTTT.

The rearrangement links TRBV6-1 to TRBJ1-6, with D hard to call. V lost 0 bases, J lost 8 bases, and 5 bases lay in between. This CDR3 has 13 amino acids. The germline V gene has CDR1 MNHNS and CDR2 SASEGT. CDR3 in amino acids: CASSEARDSPLHF. CDR3 nucleotide sequence: TGTGCCAGCAGTGAAGCGCGCGATTCACCCCTCCACTTT.

The rearrangement joins TRBV5-1 to TRBJ2-7; a weak D match, TRBD1 (7 bases). The CDR3 runs to 16 residues. V was pared by 0 bases and J by 7 bases, with 20 bases between. Germline values: CDR1 SGHRS, CDR2 YFSETQ. This chain's CDR3 is CASSLENRGGLEEQYF. The CDR3 DNA reads as TGCGCCAGCAGCTTGGAGAACAGGGGAGGTCTGGAAGAGCAGTACTTC.

The V call is TRBV7-2, the J call TRBJ1-1; maybe TRBD1 (5 bases). Germline V gene lookup returns CDR1 SGHTA and CDR2 FQGNSA. The CDR3 is 14 residues long. The V gene lost 1 base and the J gene lost 4 bases, with 10 bases spanning the gap. CDR3 protein: CASSLGPGGTEAFF. CDR3 bases: TGTGCCAGCAGCTTAGGGCCCGGGGGCACTGAAGCTTTCTTT.

The genes are TRBV6-5 and TRBJ1-4, with D perhaps TRBD1 (6 bases). V was clipped by 5 bases and J by 5 bases, with 15 bases between them. CDR1 is MNHEY and CDR2 is SVGAGI in the germline V gene. This CDR3 spans 15 amino acids. For the CDR3, the DNA is TGTGCCAGCAGTAGCATCCGGGACACAAATGAAAAACTGTTTTTT. Protein: CASSSIRDTNEKLFF.

The genes are TRBV14 and TRBJ2-7; no reliable D call. This CDR3 is 14 amino acids long. V shed 5 bases and J shed 2 bases, with 13 bases lying between them. Germline loops: CDR1 SGHDN, CDR2 FVKESK. In DNA, the CDR3 is TGTGCCAGCAGCGATTATCGCGGAACCTACGAGCAGTACTTC. Translation: CASSDYRGTYEQYF.

The gene calls are TRBV27 and TRBJ1-1, with a tentative D call TRBD1 (5 bases). Germline V CDR1 and CDR2: MNHEY, SMNVEV (reference sequence). The CDR3 loop spans 14 amino acids. V was pared by 1 base and J by 2 bases, with 8 bases between. The CDR3 reads CASSLWRDNTEAFF. CDR3 in DNA: TGTGCCAGCAGTTTATGGAGGGACAACACTGAAGCTTTCTTT.

V and J are TRBV7-2 and TRBJ1-1; D gene uncertain. This CDR3 comprises 13 residues. The germline V and J ends were trimmed by 0 bases and 8 bases, with 10 bases remaining between them. CDR1 is SGHTA and CDR2 is FQGNSA in the germline V gene. The CDR3: CASSLAALREAFF. CDR3 DNA sequence: TGTGCCAGCAGCTTAGCAGCGCTGAGAGAAGCTTTCTTT.

This chain connects TRBV7-9 to TRBJ1-2, with 8 bases identical to TRBD1. Germline loops: CDR1 SEHNR, CDR2 FQNEAQ (reference sequence). Germline trimming cut 5 bases from V and 3 bases from J; bases unmatched to any gene: 11. The CDR3 covers 16 residues. The CDR3 loop is CASSPEGTGGYYGYTF. As DNA, the CDR3 is TGTGCCAGCAGCCCAGAAGGGACAGGCGGTTACTATGGCTACACCTTC.